This T cell receptor (beta chain) was identified during a study of human T cells and chemical hapten exposure (dated by TCRdb to the early 2020s). Regarding the complete study: For sensitization, 2% DPC in acetone was applied to an approximately 2 cm by approximately 2 cm area of upper inner arm skin. Patients additionally received weekly therapeutic DPC doses to the scalp throughout the roughly 25-week study period. Patch testing on the upper back used Finn chambers containing 0.01% DPC, with scoring done after 6 days according to International Contact Dermatitis Research Group standards. Most of the patients in the cohort were female, and the cohort covered alopecia areata with under or over 50% scalp involvement, alopecia totalis and alopecia universalis. Libraries were pooled for sequencing, and per-sample TCR yields varied mainly because of small differences in library volumes within the pool. Peripheral blood TCR repertoire changes were tracked in vivo in alopecia patients during primary and secondary sensitization to the hapten diphenylcyclopropenone (DPC). Blood samples were taken from patients before sensitization (week 0) and at 2, 6 and about 24 weeks after DPC sensitization. Twenty-nine alopecia patients provided blood for TCR sequencing at one to four time points (pre-sensitization, 2, 6 and 24 weeks).

The receptor library was made with RACE. Sequenced using a NextSeq 500. During library preparation, unique molecular identifiers were attached to individual cDNA molecules so that TCRs could be counted quantitatively and reproducibly. Both TCR alpha and TCR beta chains were sequenced from each blood RNA sample. The study's own analysis went as follows. A median of about 87,000 TCRs per sample was observed, with a range of about 20,000 to 700,000. V, J and CDR3 annotation of the TCR reads was carried out using the Decombinator software suite. For PS versus PT1 abundance plots, all samples were subsampled to the same number of TCRs (28,000). TCRs were defined as expanded if absent before sensitization and observed at least eight times at the 2-week time point. TCRdb reran the public reads through fastp at Q25 and MiXCR, keeping productive beta chains. Each CDR3 protein gets just one entry, which takes the most common genes and DNA from the rows behind it. The V and J calls follow TCRdb's processing rather than the paper's. The sample table records about 77,000 distinct CDR3 sequences; 14% of these occur just once. The top ten hold more than 3.5% of the sample.

Measured from the cysteine to the phenylalanine, the CDR3 is 12 residues long. The sequence is cut down to CDR3 DNA, 36 bases in frame from base 1. CDR1 and CDR2 (SGHVS, FNYEAQ) derive from the germline V gene. This clonotype was observed a few times. The specificity of this receptor is unknown. An end of the junction does not agree with germline; a read error may underlie this. Summary of the overall study and its limitations: After repeated subsampling, changes were observed in the strength of the expansion versus patch-test correlation and in the threshold at which the correlation became significant. No change with DPC sensitization was found in the number of TCRs above 1 in 1000 frequency, and no evidence of global repertoire structure alterations was found. Significantly more large CDR3 similarity clusters were formed by expanded TCRs than by pre-sensitization or healthy control sets, consistent with antigen-driven responses. Patch test score was positively correlated with the number of PT1 expanded TCRs, with significance at thresholds 8, 16 and 32 but not at 4. Because every patient had alopecia, a presumed autoimmune disease, the patients' immune response might differ from that of healthy individuals.

Read against the paper, the sample's time point label means: pre-sensitization, week 0. What this sample's treatment or condition label stands for: therapeutic diphenylcyclopropenone sensitization with weekly scalp DPC. Blood at each patch-test visit was drawn before the patch test was applied. Patients were considered eligible if aged 18 to 70, diagnosed with alopecia and deemed suitable for DPC therapy, and patients were excluded if pregnant. Total RNA was isolated from unfractionated whole blood collected in Tempus Blood RNA tubes. The material was whole blood, obtained in connection with sensitization to the hapten diphenylcyclopropenone (DPC). The TCR comes from a woman aged 45-59 years with alopecia areata. Some clones in this sample may be carry-over from other donors' samples. Recombination connected TRBV7-6 to TRBJ2-5; no D gene call is confident. The CDR3 protein is CASSSFQKTQYF. Here is the DNA: TGTGCCAGCAGCTCCTTCCAAAAGACCCAGTACTTC.